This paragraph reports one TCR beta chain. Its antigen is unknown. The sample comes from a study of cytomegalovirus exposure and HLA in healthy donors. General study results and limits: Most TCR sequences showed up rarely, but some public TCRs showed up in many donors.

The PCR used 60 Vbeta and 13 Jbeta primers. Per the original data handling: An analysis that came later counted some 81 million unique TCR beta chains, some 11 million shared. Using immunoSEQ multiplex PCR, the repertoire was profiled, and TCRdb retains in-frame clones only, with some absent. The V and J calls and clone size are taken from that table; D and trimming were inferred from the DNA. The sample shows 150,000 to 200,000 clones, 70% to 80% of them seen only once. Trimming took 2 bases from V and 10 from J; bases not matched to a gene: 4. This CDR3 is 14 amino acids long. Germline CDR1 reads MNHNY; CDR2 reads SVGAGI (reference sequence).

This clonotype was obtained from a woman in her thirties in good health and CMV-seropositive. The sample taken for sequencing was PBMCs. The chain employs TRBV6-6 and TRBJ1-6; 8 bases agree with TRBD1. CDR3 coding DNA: TGTGCCAGCAGTTACGACAGGGGAGGATCACCCCTCCACTTT. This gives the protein CASSYDRGGSPLHF.